A selection of T cell receptor beta chains follows, all from one sample in a study of blood T cell repertoires in COVID-19. Produced via immunoSEQ multiplex PCR; TCRdb's table is partial and in-frame only. The sample holds approximately 32,000 clones, around 87% seen once. The specimen was peripheral blood. These receptors were taken from a man aged 55 to 70 with active COVID-19. Each CDR3 is given with its conserved first and last residue. The D gene is left open where the match is weak. Where a row states a size, it is once, few, many or the class of an expanded clone; other rows omit it.

CDR3aa	CDR3nt	abundance	v_gene	j_gene	d_gene
CASSLVSYTGGSGYTF	TGTGCCAGCAGCTTAGTGTCTTACACCGGGGGGAGCGGCTACACCTTC	NA	TRBV11-2	TRBJ1-2	NA
CASSYDRGLQETQYF	TGTGCCAGCAGCTATGACAGGGGGCTACAAGAGACCCAGTACTTC	NA	TRBV7-2	TRBJ2-5	TRBD1
CASSLGLAGEFETQYF	TGTGCCAGCAGCTTGGGACTAGCGGGAGAGTTTGAGACCCAGTACTTC	NA	TRBV11-2	TRBJ2-5	TRBD2
CASRGTGAYGYTF	TGTGCCAGCAGGGGGACAGGGGCTTATGGCTACACCTTC	NA	TRBV12-3/TRBV12-4	TRBJ1-2	TRBD1
CASSQVLQLFEVLTEQFF	TGCGCCAGCAGCCAAGTGTTGCAGTTATTCGAGGTGCTTACTGAGCAGTTCTTC	once	TRBV4-1	TRBJ2-1	NA
CASRGASGSNSYEQYF	TGTGCCAGCAGGGGGGCTAGCGGGAGTAATTCCTACGAGCAGTACTTC	NA	TRBV2	TRBJ2-7	TRBD2
CASSLVGTGGNTIYF	TGTGCCAGCAGCTTAGTGGGGACAGGGGGAAACACCATATATTTT	few	TRBV13	TRBJ1-3	TRBD1
CASTFGWRGDTDTQYF	TGTGCCAGCACCTTTGGGTGGCGGGGGGACACAGATACGCAGTATTTT	NA	TRBV6-6	TRBJ2-3	TRBD2
CASSEVWSSYNSPLHF	TGTGCCAGCAGTGAAGTATGGAGCTCCTATAATTCACCCCTCCACTTT	NA	TRBV6-1	TRBJ1-6	NA
CASSPRLAVNTDTQYF	TGTGCCAGCAGCCCCCGGCTAGCGGTGAACACAGATACGCAGTATTTT	once	TRBV7-3	TRBJ2-3	TRBD2
CATSRDRSGNTIYF	TGTGCCACCAGCAGAGATCGCTCTGGAAACACCATATATTTT	NA	TRBV15	TRBJ1-3	NA
CASSLDNGVSTDTQYF	TGTGCCAGCAGCTTAGATAACGGGGTTAGCACAGATACGCAGTATTTT	NA	TRBV11-1	TRBJ2-3	NA
CASSPTGGFEPQHF	TGTGCCAGCAGTCCGACAGGGGGTTTTGAGCCCCAGCATTTT	few	TRBV5-5	TRBJ1-5	TRBD1
CASGSGGTGGQIFYNEQFF	TGTGCCAGCGGCTCGGGGGGGACAGGGGGCCAAATTTTCTACAATGAGCAGTTCTTC	NA	TRBV5-8	TRBJ2-1	TRBD1
CATSAGSRGYTF	TGTGCCACCAGTGCAGGCAGTCGTGGCTACACCTTC	NA	TRBV24-1	TRBJ1-2	NA
CASSQLRGSSYEQYF	TGCGCCAGCAGTCAATTACGGGGGAGCTCCTACGAGCAGTACTTC	once	TRBV23-1	TRBJ2-7	NA
CAISEPGLPKSYNEQFF	TGTGCCATCAGTGAGCCAGGACTCCCTAAATCCTACAATGAGCAGTTCTTC	NA	TRBV10-3	TRBJ2-1	NA
CASSLAVNEQFF	TGTGCCAGCAGCTTGGCGGTGAATGAGCAGTTCTTC	NA	TRBV5-5	TRBJ2-1	NA
CASSQHVGGNTDTQYF	TGCGCCAGCAGCCAACATGTAGGCGGGAACACAGATACGCAGTATTTT	NA	TRBV4-1	TRBJ2-3	NA
CASSPLGRAYNEQFF	TGTGCCAGCAGCCCTCTGGGGAGGGCCTACAATGAGCAGTTCTTC	NA	TRBV3-1/TRBV3-2	TRBJ2-1	TRBD2
CASSPPTRNEQYF	TGTGCCAGCTCACCGCCGACTAGAAACGAGCAGTACTTC	NA	TRBV18	TRBJ2-7	NA
CATSRAQGAYEQYF	TGTGCCACCAGCAGAGCTCAGGGGGCCTACGAGCAGTACTTC	NA	TRBV15	TRBJ2-7	TRBD1
CASSESQGNGYTF	TGTGCCAGCAGTGAATCACAGGGTAATGGCTACACCTTC	NA	TRBV2	TRBJ1-2	NA